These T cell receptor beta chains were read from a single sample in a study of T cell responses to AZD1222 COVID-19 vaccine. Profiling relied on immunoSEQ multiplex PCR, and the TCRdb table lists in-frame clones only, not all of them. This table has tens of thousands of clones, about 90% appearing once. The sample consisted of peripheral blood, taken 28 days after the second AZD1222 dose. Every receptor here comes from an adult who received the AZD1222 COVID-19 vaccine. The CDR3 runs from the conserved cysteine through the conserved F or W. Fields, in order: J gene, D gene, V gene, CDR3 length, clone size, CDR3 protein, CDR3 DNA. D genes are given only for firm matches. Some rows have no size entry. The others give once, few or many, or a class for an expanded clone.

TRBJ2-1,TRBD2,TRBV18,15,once,CASRRTSGIGNEQFF,TGTGCCAGTCGTCGGACTAGCGGGATAGGCAATGAGCAGTTCTTC
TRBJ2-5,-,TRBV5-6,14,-,CASSSGLFQETQYF,TGTGCCAGCAGCTCCGGACTATTCCAAGAGACCCAGTACTTC
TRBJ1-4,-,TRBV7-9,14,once,CASSLDRLDEKLFF,TGTGCCAGCAGCCTCGATAGATTAGATGAAAAACTGTTTTTT
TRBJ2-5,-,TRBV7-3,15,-,CASSLLGVYQETQYF,TGTGCCAGCAGCTTATTGGGTGTGTATCAAGAGACCCAGTACTTC
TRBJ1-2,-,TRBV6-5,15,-,CASSPQRVSNYGYTF,TGTGCCAGCAGTCCCCAACGGGTCTCGAACTATGGCTACACCTTC
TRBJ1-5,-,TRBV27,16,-,CASSLRQGFSNQPQHF,TGTGCCAGCAGTTTACGTCAGGGCTTCAGCAATCAGCCCCAGCATTTT
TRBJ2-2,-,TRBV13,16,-,CASSLPKTGEPGELFF,TGTGCCAGCAGCTTGCCCAAGACGGGAGAACCCGGGGAGCTGTTTTTT
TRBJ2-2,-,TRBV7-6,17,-,CASSFLGRADSTGELFF,TGTGCCAGCAGCTTCCTAGGGCGAGCTGATAGCACCGGGGAGCTGTTTTTT
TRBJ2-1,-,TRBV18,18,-,CASSPLMGGGSSYNEQFF,TGTGCCAGCTCACCGTTGATGGGCGGAGGGAGCTCCTACAATGAGCAGTTCTTC
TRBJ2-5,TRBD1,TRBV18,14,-,CASSPGTGRETQYF,TGTGCCAGCTCCCCCGGGACAGGGCGCGAGACCCAGTACTTC
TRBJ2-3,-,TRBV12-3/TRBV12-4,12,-,CASSLRRDTQYF,TGTGCCAGCAGCCTACGTAGGGATACGCAGTATTTT
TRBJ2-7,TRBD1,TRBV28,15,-,CASSLSGTGTYEQYF,TGTGCCAGCAGTTTGTCCGGGACAGGGACCTACGAGCAGTACTTC
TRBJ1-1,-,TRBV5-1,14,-,CASSLGQRDSEAFF,TGCGCCAGCAGCTTGGGACAGCGAGACAGTGAAGCTTTCTTT
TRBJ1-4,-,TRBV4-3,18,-,CASSRKGARTRADEKLFF,TGCGCCAGCAGCCGAAAGGGCGCTCGGACCCGAGCTGATGAAAAACTGTTTTTT
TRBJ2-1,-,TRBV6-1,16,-,CASSDRPWGDYNEQFF,TGTGCCAGCAGTGATAGGCCATGGGGGGATTACAATGAGCAGTTCTTC
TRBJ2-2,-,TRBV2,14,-,CASQDQGNTGELFF,TGTGCCAGCCAGGACCAAGGGAACACCGGGGAGCTGTTTTTT